Below, 25 T cell receptor beta chains from the same sample are listed, as sequenced in a study of shared clonotypes between healthy human individuals (dated by TCRdb to 2018 to 2020). For the CD8 naive samples, CD45RO-negative cells were positively selected for CCR7, yielding a CD45RA+CCR7+ population from which TemRA cells were excluded. Library method: the immunoSEQ multiplex PCR assay. TCRdb stores this immuneACCESS table with in-frame sequences only. Part of the clones is absent; in the studies checked, under half of the shortfall reflects unresolved V genes, and no reason is known for the rest. Recorded for this sample are 1.5 million to 2.5 million clones; about 95% of them occurred a single time. Of the sample, 0.9% to 1.5% is held by the ten largest clones. Sequencing was done on a sample of naive CD8+ T cells sorted from blood. The sample's cell subset or site label, in plain terms: CD45RA+CCR7+. These receptors came from a man between 18 and 35 years old in good health.

This clone was recorded once. The chain has TRBV9 and TRBJ2-7; 7 bases align to TRBD2. Unmatched junction bases numbered 10, after V lost 3 bases and J lost 7 bases. The CDR3 has 14 residues. The germline V gene has CDR1 SGDLS and CDR2 YYNGEE. The CDR3 sequence is CASSAAGTNGEQYF. CDR3 DNA: TGTGCCAGCAGCGCCGCCGGGACTAACGGGGAGCAGTACTTC.

The chain employs TRBV18 and TRBJ2-7; no reliable D call. The germline V and J ends were trimmed by 5 bases and 5 bases, with 10 bases remaining between them. The V gene's germline CDR1 is KGHSH and CDR2 LQKENI. The CDR3 is 12 residues long. This CDR3 is CASSAQSHEQYF. CDR3 sequence (DNA): TGTGCCAGCTCAGCCCAGTCACACGAGCAGTACTTC.

The chain links TRBV27 to TRBJ2-1, with 11 bases that match TRBD2. After removal of 4 bases from V and 5 bases from J, the junction contained 7 bases not matched to a gene. The CDR3 spans 16 residues. The germline V gene encodes CDR1 MNHEY and CDR2 SMNVEV (reference sequence). The CDR3 DNA is TGTGCCAGCAGTTCCTTTAGCGGGGGGGCAAACAATGAGCAGTTCTTC. The encoded protein is CASSSFSGGANNEQFF.

J is TRBJ2-1 and V is TRBV7-6; 10 nucleotides agree with TRBD2. Germline V gene sequence: CDR1 SGHVS, CDR2 FNYEAQ. V was clipped by 6 bases and J by 5 bases; unmatched bases: 7. The CDR3 loop spans 15 amino acids. The CDR3 bases are TGTGCCAGCAGTCTAACTAGCGGGACAAACAATGAGCAGTTCTTC. This codes for CASSLTSGTNNEQFF. Full variable domain (remainder filled in from reference TRBV7-6 and TRBJ2-1): GAGVSQSPRYKVTKRGQDVALRCDPISGHVSLYWYRQALGQGPEFLTYFNYEAQQDKSGLPNDRFSAERPEGSISTLTIQRTEQRDSAMYRCASSLTSGTNNEQFFGPGTRLTVL.

Worth noting for this clone: This specimen includes other DNA sequences encoding the same CDR3. The chain couples TRBV29-1 to TRBJ1-1; D call uncertain. CDR3 length: 13 amino acids. V lost 0 bases to trimming and J lost 1 base, with 6 bases between them. CDR1 and CDR2 (germline): SQVTM, ANQGSEA. The CDR3 spells CSVEDPRNTEAFF. CDR3 sequence (DNA): TGCAGCGTTGAAGATCCTAGGAACACTGAAGCTTTCTTT.

The V and J genes are TRBV27 and TRBJ2-7, with 11 nucleotides matching TRBD2. Germline V gene lookup returns CDR1 MNHEY and CDR2 SMNVEV (reference sequence). The CDR3 contains 15 residues. The junction had 9 bases not matched to a gene; V was cut back by 8 bases and J by 3 bases. CDR3 sequence (DNA): TGTGCCAGCCAGATAGCGGGAGGGCCCCTCTACGAGCAGTACTTC. As protein: CASQIAGGPLYEQYF.

This clone was seen just once. Other nucleotide sequences in the sample specify the same CDR3. The rearrangement links TRBV4-1 to TRBJ1-4; no clear D gene. The V end was cut by 1 base, the J end by 2 bases, with 5 bases between. CDR1 MGHRA and CDR2 YSYEKL come from the germline V gene. The CDR3 runs to 14 residues. As DNA, the CDR3 is TGCGCCAGCAGCCAAGGTGGGACTAATGAAAAACTGTTTTTT. This encodes CASSQGGTNEKLFF.

This clone was seen a single time. The chain links TRBV6-1 to TRBJ2-7; D assignment may be TRBD1 or TRBD2 (5 bases each). Trimming left V 2 bases short and J 0 bases short, with 17 bases between. The CDR3 length is 17 residues. The germline V gene has CDR1 MNHNS and CDR2 SASEGT. Here the CDR3 reads CASSELGTRRTSYEQYF. DNA of the CDR3: TGTGCCAGCAGTGAACTGGGGACGAGGCGGACCTCCTACGAGCAGTACTTC.

V gene TRBV11-2 combines with J gene TRBJ2-7; maybe TRBD2 (6 bases). The CDR3 has 14 residues. CDR1 and CDR2 from the germline V gene are SGHAT and FQNNGV. V dropped 3 bases and J dropped 2 bases, with 11 bases sitting between them. The CDR3 here is CASSFGTFAYEQYF. The CDR3 nucleotides are TGTGCCAGCAGCTTTGGGACTTTCGCCTACGAGCAGTACTTC.

The V call is TRBV6-6, the J call TRBJ1-5; the match to TRBD1 covers 7 bases. This CDR3 spans 15 amino acids. The ends lost 2 bases at V and 4 bases at J; junction bases unmatched: 5. CDR1 is MNHNY and CDR2 is SVGAGI in the germline V gene (reference sequence). CDR3 sequence: CASSYTGVGNQPQHF. CDR3 in DNA: TGTGCCAGCAGTTACACAGGGGTGGGGAATCAGCCCCAGCATTTT.

This clone was recorded only once. At one boundary the junction diverges from the germline segment, which might be a read error. The chain combines TRBV10-3 with TRBJ2-1; D possibly corresponds to TRBD1 (5 bases). The CDR3 contains 14 residues. Per the germline V gene, CDR1 is ENHRY and CDR2 is SYGVKD. The CDR3 DNA reads TGTGCCATCAGTGTGGCGGCGGACACGCGAGGTGGGGTCTTC. Translation gives CAISVAADTRGGVF.

The chain employs TRBV6-1 and TRBJ2-2; D tentatively reads TRBD1 or TRBD2 (5 bases each). The length of the CDR3 is 15 residues. Trimming took off 5 bases at V and 3 bases at J, with 13 bases between the two ends. CDR1 is MNHNS, CDR2 SASEGT, per germline. CDR3 DNA: TGTGCCAGCAGTAAAAGGGTGGGGGACACCGGGGAGCTGTTTTTT. Protein product: CASSKRVGDTGELFF.

This rearrangement joins TRBV4-3 to TRBJ2-1, with 8 bases lining up with TRBD2. From germline, CDR1 is LGHNA and CDR2 YSLEER. The CDR3 consists of 15 residues. The trim removed 0 bases at V and 6 bases at J, leaving 4 bases unmatched. The CDR3 here is CASSQDATSGNEQFF. The CDR3 DNA is TGCGCCAGCAGCCAAGATGCTACTAGCGGCAATGAGCAGTTCTTC.

J is TRBJ1-6 and V is TRBV15; no clear D gene. V gave up 3 bases and J gave up 8 bases, with 17 bases separating them. The CDR3 length is 16 residues. Germline V gives CDR1 LNHNV, CDR2 YYDKDF (reference sequence). This chain's CDR3 is CATSSGPGSIYSPLHF. Written as DNA, the CDR3 is TGTGCCACCAGCAGCGGACCGGGCTCAATATATTCACCCCTCCACTTT.

This sequence joins TRBV29-1 and TRBJ1-2, with TRBD1 identical over 7 bases. CDR1 SQVTM and CDR2 ANQGSEA come from the germline V gene. The length of the CDR3 is 15 residues. The V segment lost 7 bases and the J segment 3 bases; nucleotides outside the gene matches: 14. CDR3 nucleotide sequence: TGCAGCGGATACCTGACAGGGTCTGACTACTATGGCTACACCTTC. Residues: CSGYLTGSDYYGYTF.

This sequence joins TRBV6-1 and TRBJ2-7; D unresolved. The CDR3 is 14 residues long. The V end was cut by 0 bases, the J end by 3 bases, with 9 bases between. The germline V gene encodes CDR1 MNHNS and CDR2 SASEGT. DNA for the CDR3: TGTGCCAGCAGTGAAGCCGGGCCCTTCTACGAGCAGTACTTC. This translates into CASSEAGPFYEQYF.

The chain carries TRBV29-1 and TRBJ2-5; no clear D. V lost 5 bases and J lost 0, with 10 bases in between. Looked up from germline, CDR1 is SQVTM and CDR2 is ANQGSEA. CDR3 length: 13 residues. The CDR3 sequence is CSVFLKDQETQYF. The CDR3 nucleotides read TGCAGCGTTTTTTTGAAGGACCAAGAGACCCAGTACTTC.

The chain uses TRBV9 and TRBJ2-1; weak D call: TRBD2 (5 bases). Germline V gene sequence: CDR1 SGDLS, CDR2 YYNGEE. The ends were cut back, 3 bases at V and 0 bases at J, with 10 bases in the middle. This CDR3 comprises 15 residues. Here the CDR3 DNA reads TGTGCCAGCAGCGCCGGACTTCCCTCCTACAATGAGCAGTTCTTC. This codes for CASSAGLPSYNEQFF.

The chain employs TRBV25-1 and TRBJ1-4, with 8 nucleotides matching TRBD1. The CDR3 spans 15 residues. CDR1 MGHDK and CDR2 SYGVNS come from the germline V gene. V shed 3 bases, J shed 5 bases, and the junction held 5 bases outside the gene matches. CDR3 protein: CASSDRTGRNEKLFF. The CDR3 DNA reads as TGTGCCAGCAGTGATCGGACAGGGAGGAATGAAAAACTGTTTTTT.

This clone has a single count. The chain links TRBV2 to TRBJ1-5; no firm D call. This CDR3 is 14 amino acids long. Germline V gene data show CDR1 as SNHLY and CDR2 as FYNNEI. Trimming removed 6 bases from V and 6 bases from J, with 15 bases in between. CDR3 residues: CASRHGSEGQPQHF. In DNA, the CDR3 is TGTGCCAGCAGACACGGGTCCGAGGGTCAGCCCCAGCATTTT. Looking up the rest from reference TRBV2 and TRBJ1-5 gives the full variable domain: EPEVTQTPSHQVTQMGQEVILRCVPISNHLYFYWYRQILGQKVEFLVSFYNNEISEKSEIFDDQFSVERPDGSNFTLKIRSTKLEDSAMYFCASRHGSEGQPQHFGDGTRLSIL.

The chain uses TRBV5-4 and TRBJ2-7; no definite D call. The CDR3 runs 14 residues. V was shortened by 0 bases and J by 0 bases, with 7 bases between the two germline ends. Germline CDR1 SGHNT, CDR2 YYREEE (reference sequence). CDR3 sequence reads: CASSLDSISYEQYF. CDR3 nucleotide sequence: TGTGCCAGCAGCTTGGATTCTATCTCCTACGAGCAGTACTTC.

The chain uses TRBV5-6 and TRBJ2-1; TRBD1 is a possible D gene (6 bases). Germline-derived CDR1 and CDR2 are SGHDT and YYEEEE. V gave up 4 bases and J gave up 0 bases, with 17 bases separating them. The CDR3 sequence is 17 residues long. The DNA for the CDR3 is TGTGCCAGCAGCCTAGACAGGTTCTTGAGCTCCTACAATGAGCAGTTCTTC. Amino acids: CASSLDRFLSSYNEQFF.

The chain carries TRBV7-2 and TRBJ2-5, with TRBD2 matching over 9 bases. This CDR3 spans 14 amino acids. The germline gives CDR1 SGHTA, CDR2 FQGNSA. The junction had 4 bases not matched to a gene; V was cut back by 5 bases and J by 3 bases. The CDR3 spells CASSERLAEETQYF. CDR3 sequence (DNA): TGTGCCAGCAGCGAGCGACTAGCGGAAGAGACCCAGTACTTC.

The rearrangement links TRBV5-1 to TRBJ2-2, with unresolved D. Between the trimmed V and J ends, which lost 4 bases and 6 bases, there was a span of 13 bases. The germline V gene encodes CDR1 SGHRS and CDR2 YFSETQ. The CDR3 sequence is 14 residues long. CDR3 DNA sequence: TGCGCCAGCAGCCCCCCGGAGAGCCCCGGGGAGCTGTTTTTT. The encoded protein is CASSPPESPGELFF.

A note on this clone: Other DNA sequences in this specimen translate into the identical CDR3. The chain links TRBV28 to TRBJ1-5, with D unresolved. V was pared by 11 bases and J by 2 bases, with 7 bases between. Germline CDR1 reads MDHEN; CDR2 reads SYDVKM. The CDR3 extends over 11 amino acids. CDR3 sequence (DNA): TGTGCCTCCGGAGGCAATCAGCCCCAGCATTTT. Protein product: CASGGNQPQHF.